The present T cell receptor beta chain was sequenced within a study of tumor and adjacent non-tumor tissue in lung cancer. For this clonotype: Its antigen remains unidentified.

The template was RNA from unsorted bulk tissue. Distant lung tissue was collected more than 3 cm away from the tumor edge. Findings and caveats of the study: TCR diversity was significantly greater in tumor than normal lung tissue.

Three rounds of nested PCR, following a modified ARM-PCR protocol, produced the TCRbeta library. TCRdb used MiXCR to reprocess the multiplex PCR reads, holding one entry per CDR3 protein. This table holds some 73,000 distinct CDR3 sequences, approximately 80% found once. CDR1 is SNHLY, CDR2 FYNNEI, per germline. Trimming removed 4 bases at V and 1 base at J, with 13 bases between. This CDR3 spans 15 amino acids. This clonotype originated in a man between 60 and 75 years old with non-small cell lung cancer. The sample consisted of distant non-tumor lung tissue. This chain connects TRBV2 to TRBJ2-5; D is perhaps TRBD2 (5 bases). The CDR3 protein is CASSGTGVPQETQYF. CDR3 DNA: TGTGCCAGCAGTGGGACCGGGGTACCCCAAGAGACCCAGTACTTC.